Included here is one T cell receptor beta chain sequence, with context. Antigen unknown. TCRdb's copy holds only in-frame clones and misses some; the assay was immunoSEQ multiplex PCR. Among roughly 100,000 clones listed, around 89% were seen once. The sample originates from a study of OX40 agonist ivuxolimab in advanced cancers. Study overall: Patients with prior anti-PD-1, anti-PD-L1 or anti-CTLA-4 therapy were eligible; about 40% had some. Points from the study as a whole: Researchers report that CD8+ T cells had, on average, more expanded clones than CD4+. Clonal expansion among partial responders at 0.1-3.0 mg/kg ranked near the lowest.

CDR1 and CDR2 from the germline V gene are SEHNR and FQNEAQ (reference sequence). V was shortened by 5 bases and J by 3 bases, with 5 bases between the two germline ends. There are 11 residues in the CDR3. Blood draws occurred at baseline, cycle 4 day 1, and cycle 7 day 1. The chain recombines TRBV7-9 with TRBJ2-7; D unclear. The receptor was isolated from an adult with an advanced solid tumor such as melanoma, head and neck, liver or kidney cancer. The source material was CD4+ or CD8+ T cells sorted from blood, sampled in a trial of the OX40 agonist ivuxolimab. CDR3 in DNA: TGTGCCAGCAGCCCTGTCTACGAGCAGTACTTC. Its translation is CASSPVYEQYF.